This T cell receptor (beta chain) originates from a study of human T cells and chemical hapten exposure. Whole-study context: The variation in per-sample TCR yields arose mainly from small differences in pooled library volumes.

Germline V CDR1 and CDR2: SGHVS, FNYEAQ. The ends lost 5 bases at V and 7 bases at J; junction bases unmatched: 6. The CDR3 totals 14 residues. Study-level points and caveats: No shift was seen in TCRs above 1 in 1000 frequency with DPC sensitization.

Described time point: healthy volunteer bleed at 2 weeks. Unfractionated whole blood was the source from which total RNA was extracted. This clonotype was counted ten times or more. Its target is not known. Library construction involved attaching unique molecular identifiers to individual cDNA molecules, which allowed quantitative, reproducible TCR counting. As originally analysed: A per-sample median of about 94,000 TCRs was observed, with counts ranging from roughly 20,000 to 750,000. TCRdb re-called the RACE reads through MiXCR, storing one row per CDR3 protein. Here the V and J calls rest on TCRdb's processing, not on the authors' analysis. The sample holds 100,000 to 150,000 distinct CDR3 sequences, roughly 9% seen once.

V gene TRBV7-6 combines with J gene TRBJ2-7; 12 bases are shared with TRBD1. This TCR came from a male donor in good health. Some clones in this sample may be carry-over from other donors' samples. What was sequenced was whole blood. In DNA form, the CDR3 reads TGTGCCAGCAGCCCGGGACAGGGGGCTCGGGAGCAGTACTTC. This encodes CASSPGQGAREQYF.